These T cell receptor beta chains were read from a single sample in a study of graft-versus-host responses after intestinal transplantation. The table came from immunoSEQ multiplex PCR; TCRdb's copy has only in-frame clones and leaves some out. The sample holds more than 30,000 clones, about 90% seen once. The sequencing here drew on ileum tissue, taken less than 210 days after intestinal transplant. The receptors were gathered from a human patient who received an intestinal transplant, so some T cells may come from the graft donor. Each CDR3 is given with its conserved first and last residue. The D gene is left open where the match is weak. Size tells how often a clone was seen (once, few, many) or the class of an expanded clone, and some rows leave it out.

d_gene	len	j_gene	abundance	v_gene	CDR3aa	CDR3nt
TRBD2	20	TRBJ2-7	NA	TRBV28	CASSSMDGGFWGGRVYEQYF	TGTGCCAGCAGTTCCATGGACGGGGGTTTTTGGGGCGGGAGGGTCTACGAGCAGTACTTC
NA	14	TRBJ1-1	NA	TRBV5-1	CASSLRQGYSEAFF	TGCGCCAGCAGCTTGAGGCAGGGTTACTCTGAAGCTTTCTTT
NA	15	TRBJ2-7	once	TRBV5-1	CASSLDGFGSYEQYF	TGCGCCAGCAGCTTGGACGGGTTTGGCTCCTACGAGCAGTACTTC
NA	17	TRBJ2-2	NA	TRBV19	CASSMFVGGGNTGELFF	TGTGCCAGTAGTATGTTTGTCGGCGGAGGGAACACCGGGGAGCTGTTTTTT
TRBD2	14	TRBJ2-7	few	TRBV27	CASSLGGGYGEQYF	TGTGCCAGCAGTTTAGGCGGGGGGTACGGCGAGCAGTACTTC
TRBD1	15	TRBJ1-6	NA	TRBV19	CASSIRTGNNSPLHF	TGTGCCAGTAGTATTAGGACAGGAAACAATTCACCCCTCCACTTT
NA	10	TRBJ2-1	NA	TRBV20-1	CSARQNEQFF	TGCAGTGCTAGACAGAATGAGCAGTTCTTC
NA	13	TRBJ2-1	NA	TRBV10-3	CASNRAPYNEQFF	TGTGCCAGTAACAGGGCCCCCTACAATGAGCAGTTCTTC
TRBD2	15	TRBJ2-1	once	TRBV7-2	CASSQTSGRLGEQFF	TGTGCCAGCAGCCAGACTAGCGGGAGGTTAGGGGAGCAGTTCTTC
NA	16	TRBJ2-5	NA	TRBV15	CATSRGGWQGKETQYF	TGTGCCACCAGCAGAGGGGGATGGCAGGGGAAAGAGACCCAGTACTTC
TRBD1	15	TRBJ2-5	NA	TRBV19	CASSMDRAKGETQYF	TGTGCCAGTAGTATGGACAGGGCAAAGGGAGAGACCCAGTACTTC
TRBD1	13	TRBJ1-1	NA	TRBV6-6	CASSYGDRRGAFF	TGTGCCAGCAGTTACGGGGACAGAAGGGGAGCTTTCTTT
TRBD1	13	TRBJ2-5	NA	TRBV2	CASRGTEAGTQYF	TGTGCCAGCCGTGGGACAGAAGCAGGGACCCAGTACTTC
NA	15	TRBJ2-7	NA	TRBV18	CASSPGLQGENEQYF	TGTGCCAGCTCACCAGGCCTACAGGGAGAAAACGAGCAGTACTTC
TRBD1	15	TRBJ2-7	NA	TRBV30	CAWSVTGTGGAKQYF	TGTGCCTGGAGTGTTACCGGGACAGGGGGCGCGAAGCAGTACTTC
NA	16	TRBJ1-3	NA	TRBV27	CASSSRDFLSGNTIYF	TGTGCCAGCAGTTCCAGAGACTTTCTCTCTGGAAACACCATATATTTT
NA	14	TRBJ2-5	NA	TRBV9	CASSLKVSQETQYF	TGTGCCAGCAGCTTAAAGGTCAGCCAAGAGACCCAGTACTTC
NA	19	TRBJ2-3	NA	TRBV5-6	CASSFSPSQTGKLTDTQYF	TGTGCCAGCAGCTTTTCCCCCAGCCAGACAGGAAAACTCACAGATACGCAGTATTTT
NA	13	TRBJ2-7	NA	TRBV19	CASSSGTVYEQYF	TGTGCCAGTAGTAGCGGGACAGTCTACGAGCAGTACTTC
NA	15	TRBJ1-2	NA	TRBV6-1	CASSERGKSASGYTF	TGTGCCAGCAGTGAAAGGGGAAAGTCGGCTTCCGGCTACACCTTC
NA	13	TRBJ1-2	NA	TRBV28	CASSFSKDYGYTF	TGTGCCAGCAGTTTTTCAAAGGACTATGGCTACACCTTC
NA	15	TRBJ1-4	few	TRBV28	CASTLVGGRNEKLFF	TGTGCCAGCACCCTTGTAGGGGGGAGAAACGAAAAACTGTTTTTT
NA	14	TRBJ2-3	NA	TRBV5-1	CASSRNTGTDTQYF	TGCGCCAGCAGCAGGAACACGGGCACAGATACGCAGTATTTT
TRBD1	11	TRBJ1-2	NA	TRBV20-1	CSASDRDGYTF	TGCAGTGCTAGCGACAGGGACGGCTACACCTTC
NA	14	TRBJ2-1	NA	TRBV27	CASRWGITYNEQFF	TGTGCCAGCAGGTGGGGGATTACCTACAATGAGCAGTTCTTC
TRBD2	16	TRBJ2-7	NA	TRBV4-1	CASSQGGSGTDYEQYF	TGCGCCAGCAGCCAGGGGGGTAGCGGGACCGACTACGAGCAGTACTTC
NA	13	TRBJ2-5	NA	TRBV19	CASSGQPPRTQYF	TGTGCCAGTAGCGGACAGCCTCCTCGGACCCAGTACTTC
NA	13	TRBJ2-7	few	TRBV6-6	CASRRGEPYEQYF	TGTGCCAGCAGGAGGGGGGAGCCCTACGAGCAGTACTTC
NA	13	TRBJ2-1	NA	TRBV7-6	CASSLDFNNEQFF	TGTGCCAGCAGCTTAGATTTCAACAATGAGCAGTTCTTC
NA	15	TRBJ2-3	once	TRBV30	CAWSTRGLVSDTQYF	TGTGCCTGGAGTACTAGAGGGTTGGTCTCAGATACGCAGTATTTT
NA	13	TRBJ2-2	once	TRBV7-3	CASSLSYTGELFF	TGTGCCAGCAGCTTAAGCTACACCGGGGAGCTGTTTTTT
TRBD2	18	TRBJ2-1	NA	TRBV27	CARTSLPLPSGKYNEQFF	TGTGCCAGGACTTCTTTACCACTTCCTAGCGGGAAATACAATGAGCAGTTCTTC
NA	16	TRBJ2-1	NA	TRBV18	CASSPYTGVSGNEQFF	TGTGCCAGCTCACCATACACAGGGGTTAGCGGCAATGAGCAGTTCTTC
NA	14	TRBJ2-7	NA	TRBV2	CATAVDGAAYEQYF	TGTGCCACCGCCGTTGATGGGGCCGCCTACGAGCAGTACTTC
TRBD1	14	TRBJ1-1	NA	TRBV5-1	CASSTGQGHTEAFF	TGCGCCAGCAGCACTGGACAGGGACACACTGAAGCTTTCTTT
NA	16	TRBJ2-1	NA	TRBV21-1	CASSKGIRGQYNEQFF	TGTGCCAGCAGCAAAGGTATCAGGGGGCAATACAATGAGCAGTTCTTC
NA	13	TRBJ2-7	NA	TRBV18	CASSPSDSNEQYF	TGTGCCAGCTCACCGTCGGACTCAAACGAGCAGTACTTC
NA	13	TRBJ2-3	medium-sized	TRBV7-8	CASIGASTDTQYF	TGTGCCAGCATCGGGGCCAGCACAGATACGCAGTATTTT
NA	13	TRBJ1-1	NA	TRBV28	CASSLEGNTEAFF	TGTGCCAGCAGTTTAGAGGGGAACACTGAAGCTTTCTTT
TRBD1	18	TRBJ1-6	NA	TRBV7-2	CASSPTGGVISYNSPLHF	TGTGCCAGCAGCCCAACAGGGGGCGTAATCTCCTATAATTCACCCCTCCACTTT
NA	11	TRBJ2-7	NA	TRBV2	CASNTVGEQYF	TGTGCCAGCAATACCGTAGGGGAGCAGTACTTC
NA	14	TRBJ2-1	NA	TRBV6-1	CASSEEPVYNEQFF	TGTGCCAGCAGTGAAGAACCAGTCTACAATGAGCAGTTCTTC
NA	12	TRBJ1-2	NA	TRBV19	CASSAGVYGYTF	TGTGCCAGTAGCGCCGGAGTCTATGGCTACACCTTC
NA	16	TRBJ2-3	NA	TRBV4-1	CASSLEGLRLADTQYF	TGCGCCAGCAGCCTAGAGGGACTCCGGTTGGCAGATACGCAGTATTTT
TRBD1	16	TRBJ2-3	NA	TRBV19	CASSRNGQVLTDTQYF	TGTGCCAGTAGCAGAAACGGACAGGTCCTCACAGATACGCAGTATTTT
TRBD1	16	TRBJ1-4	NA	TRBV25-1	CASSVLTGGFTEKLFF	TGTGCCAGCAGTGTTCTTACAGGGGGCTTTACTGAAAAACTGTTTTTT
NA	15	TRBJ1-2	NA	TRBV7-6	CASSLDTTGLGGYTF	TGTGCCAGCAGCTTAGACACCACAGGGCTCGGTGGCTACACCTTC
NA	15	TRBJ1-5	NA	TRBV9	CASSRGGAGNQPQHF	TGTGCCAGCAGCCGGGGGGGGGCAGGCAATCAGCCCCAGCATTTT
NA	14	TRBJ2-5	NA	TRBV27	CASSTYREGETQYF	TGTGCCAGCAGCACTTACAGGGAAGGAGAGACCCAGTACTTC
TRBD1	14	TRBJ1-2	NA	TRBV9	CASSATGTGVSYTF	TGTGCCAGCAGCGCAACCGGGACAGGGGTTAGCTACACCTTC
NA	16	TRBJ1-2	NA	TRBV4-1	CASSLPLGGEGYGYTF	TGCGCCAGCAGCCTACCCCTTGGGGGGGAGGGGTATGGCTACACCTTC
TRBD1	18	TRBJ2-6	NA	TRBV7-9	CASSGPGQGDSGANVLTF	TGTGCCAGCAGCGGTCCGGGACAGGGGGACTCTGGGGCCAACGTCCTGACTTTC
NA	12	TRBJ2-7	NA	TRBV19	CASMKGPGEQYF	TGTGCCAGTATGAAGGGGCCGGGCGAGCAGTACTTC
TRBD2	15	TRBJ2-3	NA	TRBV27	CASSYSGSMTDTQYF	TGTGCCAGCAGTTACAGCGGGAGTATGACAGATACGCAGTATTTT
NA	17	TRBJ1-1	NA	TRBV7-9	CASSLPYWTEMNTEAFF	TGTGCCAGCAGCTTACCCTACTGGACGGAAATGAACACTGAAGCTTTCTTT
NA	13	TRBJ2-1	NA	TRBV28	CAGAVPGDNEQFF	TGTGCCGGGGCGGTCCCAGGAGACAATGAGCAGTTCTTC
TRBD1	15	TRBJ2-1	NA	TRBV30	CASIWDRGWLAEQFF	TGTGCCTCAATCTGGGACAGGGGTTGGCTAGCAGAGCAGTTCTTC
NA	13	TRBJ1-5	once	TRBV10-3	CAVRGTDGGPQHF	TGTGCCGTTCGAGGGACCGACGGAGGGCCCCAGCATTTT
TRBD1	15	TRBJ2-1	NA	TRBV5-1	CASSIRDRAYNEQFF	TGCGCCAGCAGTATAAGGGACAGGGCCTACAATGAGCAGTTCTTC
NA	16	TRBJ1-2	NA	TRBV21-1	CASSKGAPVANYGYTF	TGTGCCAGCAGCAAAGGCGCGCCGGTAGCTAACTATGGCTACACCTTC